The 2 T cell receptor beta chains below all came from one sample that was sequenced in a study of cytomegalovirus exposure and HLA in healthy donors. Both 60 Vbeta primers and 13 Jbeta primers went into the PCR. Sequencing used immunoSEQ multiplex PCR; TCRdb keeps in-frame clones, though not all of them. The profile covers about 140,000 clones, with 60% to 85% appearing a single time and 3.9% taken by the ten largest. Sequenced: PBMCs. The receptors derive from a young man in good health and CMV-seronegative.

The rearrangement uses TRBV28 and TRBJ2-1; D is possibly TRBD2 (6 bases). Germline CDR1 MDHEN, CDR2 SYDVKM. V was pared by 6 bases and J by 7 bases, with 19 bases between. The CDR3 extends over 15 amino acids. Here the CDR3 DNA reads TGTGCCAGCAGCCCAAGTGGCGGCGGGAAAAATGAGCAGTTCTTC. Translation: CASSPSGGGKNEQFF.

With respect to this clone: At one end the junction does not follow the germline gene, possibly because of a read error. V and J are TRBV6-1 and TRBJ2-5; 10 bases match TRBD2. The CDR3 runs to 15 residues. CDR1 and CDR2 from the germline V gene are MNHNS and SASEGT. The CDR3 loop is CASSQAGGVQETQYF. The CDR3 bases are TGTGCCAGCAGTCAAGCGGGGGGGGTTCAAGAGACCCAGTACTTC.